The 2 T cell receptor beta chains below were found in one sample sequenced in a study of control samples from healthy donors and cancer patients. Using immunoSEQ multiplex PCR, the repertoire was profiled, and TCRdb retains in-frame clones only, with some absent. The sample includes 57,000 or so clones, roughly 89% seen only once; the top ten take around 6%. Sequenced material: PBMCs. These receptors were taken from a man aged 60 to 69 with colorectal cancer.

This clone occurred once. The chain joins TRBV9 to TRBJ2-3; either TRBD1 or TRBD2 may fit D (5 bases each). The V gene's germline CDR1 is SGDLS and CDR2 YYNGEE. The CDR3 sequence is 15 residues long. V lost 6 bases, J lost 3 bases, and 17 bases lay in between. The chain's CDR3 is CASTGTRGYTDTQYF. DNA for the CDR3: TGTGCCAGCACGGGGACCCGAGGGTATACAGATACGCAGTATTTT.

This chain uses TRBV30 with TRBJ1-3; no definite D call. V was shortened by 8 bases and J by 0 bases, with 14 bases between the two germline ends. Germline CDR1 reads GTSNPN; CDR2 reads SVGIG (reference sequence). The CDR3 contains 14 residues. The CDR3: CARTNKASGNTIYF. For the CDR3, the DNA is TGTGCCCGGACCAATAAAGCCTCTGGAAACACCATATATTTT.